The count of the clone carrying this T cell receptor (beta chain) is one. Other DNA sequences of this sample code for an identical CDR3. Germline CDR1 and CDR2: MNHEY and SVGAGI. This CDR3 comprises 14 residues. V was clipped by 8 bases and J by 4 bases, with 15 bases between them. Profiling relied on immunoSEQ multiplex PCR, and the TCRdb table lists in-frame clones only, not all of them. This table holds over 30,000 clones, around nine tenths found once. The record originates from a study of blood T cell repertoires in COVID-19. Across the study: Sites across the United States, Italy and Spain contributed samples from acute and convalescent COVID-19.

This sequence originates from a human donor with active COVID-19. The donor label of this sample is uncertain. The chain is built from TRBV6-5 and TRBJ2-1, with D uncertain. Sequencing was performed on peripheral blood. In DNA, the CDR3 is TGTGCCAGCTCCCGCGGATCTTCTTACAATGAGCAGTTCTTC. Its translation is CASSRGSSYNEQFF.